This is a list of T cell receptor beta chains from one sample in a study of brain T cells in children with intractable seizures. Assay used: immunoSEQ multiplex PCR; TCRdb lists only in-frame clones, some missing. The repertoire consists of 110,000 or so clones, with 85% to 95% occurring once and the leading ten covering 3.5% to 4%. This sample comprised peripheral blood, obtained at surgery. These receptors came from a boy younger than two with hemimegalencephaly and intractable seizures. Both conserved end residues are part of each CDR3. Fields, in order: V gene, clone size, J gene, D gene, CDR3 protein, CDR3 DNA. A D gene is named only where the DNA matches it firmly. Size values are once, few and many counts, or a class for expanded clones, and some rows have none.

V: TRBV7-2; size: once; J: TRBJ2-1; D: .; CDR3: CASKGGTYNEQFF; DNA: TGTGCCAGCAAAGGCGGGACCTACAATGAGCAGTTCTTC
V: TRBV19; size: .; J: TRBJ2-7; D: TRBD2; CDR3: CASSRTSGSRAYEQYF; DNA: TGTGCCAGTAGTAGGACTAGCGGGAGTCGGGCGTACGAGCAGTACTTC
V: TRBV11-2; size: .; J: TRBJ2-2; D: .; CDR3: CASSVVTGELFF; DNA: TGTGCCAGCAGCGTCGTCACCGGGGAGCTGTTTTTT
V: TRBV3-1/TRBV3-2; size: .; J: TRBJ2-2; D: TRBD1; CDR3: CASSEQGVGELFF; DNA: TGTGCCAGCAGCGAACAGGGGGTCGGGGAGCTGTTTTTT
V: TRBV6-1; size: .; J: TRBJ2-1; D: .; CDR3: CASSEWGPLYNEQFF; DNA: TGTGCCAGCAGTGAATGGGGACCCTTATACAATGAGCAGTTCTTC
V: TRBV7-2; size: .; J: TRBJ2-7; D: TRBD2; CDR3: CASSLAAGVPSYEQYF; DNA: TGTGCCAGCAGCTTAGCAGCGGGAGTCCCCTCCTACGAGCAGTACTTC
V: TRBV10-3; size: .; J: TRBJ1-5; D: .; CDR3: CAISESGGWSNQPQHF; DNA: TGTGCCATCAGTGAGTCTGGGGGTTGGAGCAATCAGCCCCAGCATTTT
V: TRBV9; size: .; J: TRBJ2-5; D: .; CDR3: CASSGSGQETQYF; DNA: TGTGCCAGCAGCGGTAGCGGCCAAGAGACCCAGTACTTC
V: TRBV5-1; size: few; J: TRBJ2-1; D: .; CDR3: CASSLETPSLDEQFF; DNA: TGCGCCAGCAGCTTGGAAACTCCCTCCCTGGATGAGCAGTTCTTC
V: TRBV4-1; size: .; J: TRBJ2-2; D: .; CDR3: CASSQIYLDSNTGELFF; DNA: TGCGCCAGCAGCCAAATCTATTTGGACAGCAACACCGGGGAGCTGTTTTTT
V: TRBV19; size: .; J: TRBJ1-5; D: .; CDR3: CASMLKGRPSTDTQHF; DNA: TGTGCCAGTATGTTGAAGGGACGGCCTAGCACAGATACGCAGCATTTT
V: TRBV24-1; size: .; J: TRBJ2-3; D: TRBD1; CDR3: CATRPRPGGPSTDTQYF; DNA: TGTGCCACCCGACCGAGACCAGGGGGACCTAGCACAGATACGCAGTATTTT
V: TRBV29-1; size: .; J: TRBJ2-5; D: TRBD1; CDR3: CSVVRGQETQYF; DNA: TGCAGCGTTGTGAGGGGGCAGGAGACCCAGTACTTC
V: TRBV4-3; size: .; J: TRBJ2-3; D: TRBD2; CDR3: CASSHSSSGTGADTQYF; DNA: TGCGCCAGCAGCCATTCAAGTAGCGGGACGGGGGCAGATACGCAGTATTTT
V: TRBV5-1; size: .; J: TRBJ2-1; D: TRBD2; CDR3: CASSPREGPYNEQFF; DNA: TGCGCCAGCAGCCCGCGGGAGGGCCCTTACAATGAGCAGTTCTTC
V: TRBV5-1; size: .; J: TRBJ1-2; D: .; CDR3: CASSLGWGRDYGYTF; DNA: TGCGCCAGCAGCTTGGGTTGGGGGCGCGACTATGGCTACACCTTC
V: TRBV7-9; size: .; J: TRBJ1-1; D: TRBD1; CDR3: CASSFPYRDRGRLSTEAFF; DNA: TGTGCCAGCAGCTTCCCGTACCGGGACAGGGGGCGGCTGAGCACTGAAGCTTTCTTT
V: TRBV6-5; size: .; J: TRBJ2-7; D: TRBD2; CDR3: CASTASGIYEQYF; DNA: TGTGCCAGCACTGCAAGCGGGATCTACGAGCAGTACTTC
V: TRBV4-1; size: .; J: TRBJ1-6; D: TRBD1; CDR3: CASSHPARDRNSPLHF; DNA: TGCGCCAGCAGCCACCCGGCCCGGGACAGGAATTCACCCCTCCACTTT
V: TRBV28; size: .; J: TRBJ2-7; D: .; CDR3: CASSLGSYEQYF; DNA: TGTGCCAGCAGTTTAGGTTCCTACGAGCAGTACTTC
V: TRBV4-1; size: .; J: TRBJ2-7; D: TRBD1; CDR3: CASSPPGQGPHEQYF; DNA: TGCGCCAGCAGCCCACCGGGACAGGGTCCCCACGAGCAGTACTTC
V: TRBV6-1; size: once; J: TRBJ2-1; D: TRBD2; CDR3: CASSVASGRAYNEQFF; DNA: TGTGCCAGCAGTGTGGCTAGCGGCCGGGCCTACAATGAGCAGTTCTTC
V: TRBV19; size: .; J: TRBJ1-2; D: .; CDR3: CASTSRAEYGYTF; DNA: TGTGCCAGTACCTCCAGGGCAGAGTATGGCTACACCTTC
V: TRBV28; size: .; J: TRBJ1-3; D: .; CDR3: CASSLDPGLGDTIYF; DNA: TGTGCCAGCAGTCTCGATCCCGGGTTGGGGGACACCATATATTTT
V: TRBV2; size: .; J: TRBJ2-1; D: TRBD2; CDR3: CASSEVTSGMWVGQFF; DNA: TGTGCCAGCAGTGAGGTGACTAGCGGCATGTGGGTTGGGCAGTTCTTC
V: TRBV28; size: .; J: TRBJ2-3; D: TRBD2; CDR3: CASSLPGLAGGSDTQYF; DNA: TGTGCCAGCAGTTTACCCGGACTAGCGGGAGGCTCAGATACGCAGTATTTT
V: TRBV9; size: .; J: TRBJ2-3; D: TRBD2; CDR3: CASSKGGLATDTQYF; DNA: TGTGCCAGCAGCAAGGGGGGACTAGCGACAGATACGCAGTATTTT
V: TRBV9; size: .; J: TRBJ1-6; D: .; CDR3: CASSLAGRPNSPLHF; DNA: TGTGCCAGCAGCTTAGCCGGGCGGCCAAATTCACCCCTCCACTTT
V: TRBV4-2; size: .; J: TRBJ2-3; D: .; CDR3: CASSQMEGRMPPTDTQYF; DNA: TGTGCCAGCAGCCAAATGGAAGGCCGGATGCCACCCACAGATACGCAGTATTTT
V: TRBV7-9; size: .; J: TRBJ2-1; D: TRBD1; CDR3: CASSSTTGLNEQFF; DNA: TGTGCCAGCAGCTCCACGACAGGGTTGAATGAGCAGTTCTTC